These 3 T cell receptor beta chains share one sample of origin, sequenced in a study of CD8 T cells in ankylosing spondylitis. MiXCR, applied by TCRdb to the 5' RACE reads, yields one record per CDR3 protein. The repertoire includes some 71,000 distinct CDR3 sequences, roughly 5.3% of them detected once, and about 2% sits in the top ten. Sequencing was carried out using blood, either unsorted or a sorted T cell fraction (not recorded which). The receptors were gathered from a male donor with ankylosing spondylitis or in good health (not recorded which).

The chain employs TRBV20-1 and TRBJ1-3; D unresolved. The CDR3 runs to 15 residues. Trimming took off 2 bases at V and 0 bases at J, with 11 bases between the two ends. Germline CDR1 and CDR2: DFQATT and SNEGSKA (reference sequence). CDR3 region: CSARSPGVSGNTIYF. The CDR3 DNA follows: TGCAGTGCTAGATCCCCTGGGGTCTCTGGAAACACCATATATTTT.

This clonotype was seen at least ten times. The chain combines TRBV25-1 with TRBJ2-7; 7 bases agree with TRBD1. In germline, CDR1 is MGHDK, CDR2 SYGVNS. The V segment lost 3 bases and the J segment 7 bases; nucleotides outside the gene matches: 0. The CDR3 is made up of 11 amino acids. The CDR3: CASSEGQEQYF. CDR3 DNA sequence: TGTGCCAGCAGTGAGGGACAGGAGCAGTACTTC.

This clonotype was counted at least ten times. The chain uses TRBV6-4 and TRBJ1-1; D is unclear. The germline CDR1 and CDR2 sequences are MRHNA and SNTAGT. The CDR3 covers 14 residues. V lost 0 bases and J 1 base, leaving 6 bases between the germline ends. CDR3: CASSDSTENTEAFF. As DNA, the CDR3 is TGTGCCAGCAGTGACTCAACCGAGAACACTGAAGCTTTCTTT.